One sample yielded the 31 T cell receptor beta chains listed below, sequenced in a study of CD8+ T cells in alopecia areata. The sequencing template was cDNA reverse transcribed from extracted RNA. TCRdb keeps only in-frame clones here, not all; method: immunoSEQ multiplex PCR. The sample shows 140,000 to 150,000 clones, about three fifths of them seen only once. This sample comprised CD4+ T cells sorted from blood, obtained at week 0. Every receptor here comes from a human donor with alopecia areata.

The gene calls are TRBV4-2 and TRBJ2-3, with no clear D. Trimming cost V 1 base and J 2 bases, with 1 base left between them. The CDR3 length is 12 residues. Germline assignment: CDR1 LGHNA and CDR2 YNFKEQ. The CDR3 protein is CASSQVTDTQYF. The CDR3 nucleotides read TGTGCCAGCAGCCAAGTCACAGATACGCAGTATTTT.

The chain couples TRBV2 to TRBJ2-2; 9 nucleotides agree with TRBD2. This CDR3 comprises 16 residues. V gave up 4 bases and J gave up 2 bases; unmatched junction bases: 5. Looked up from germline, CDR1 is SNHLY and CDR2 is FYNNEI. This chain's CDR3 is CASSVGLAGNTGELFF. In DNA form, the CDR3 reads TGTGCCAGCAGTGTAGGTCTAGCGGGAAACACCGGGGAGCTGTTTTTT. The whole variable domain, remainder taken from reference TRBV2 and TRBJ2-2, is EPEVTQTPSHQVTQMGQEVILRCVPISNHLYFYWYRQILGQKVEFLVSFYNNEISEKSEIFDDQFSVERPDGSNFTLKIRSTKLEDSAMYFCASSVGLAGNTGELFFGEGSRLTVL.

In its sample, this clone was seen once. This chain connects TRBV4-3 to TRBJ1-5; D remains ambiguous. This CDR3 has 14 amino acids. V shed 3 bases and J shed 5 bases, with 11 bases lying between them. Germline CDR1 and CDR2: LGHNA and YSLEER. The CDR3 loop is CASSQDLSDQPQHF. The CDR3 DNA reads TGCGCCAGCAGCCAGGATTTGTCGGATCAGCCCCAGCATTTT.

This clone was detected only a few times. The rearrangement uses TRBV15 and TRBJ2-7; TRBD2 agrees at 7 bases. Germline CDR1 reads LNHNV; CDR2 reads YYDKDF (reference sequence). The CDR3 length is 16 residues. Trimming at V came to 1 base and at J to 2 bases, leaving 8 bases not matched to a gene. The CDR3 reads CATSRGLGGTTYEQYF. CDR3 bases: TGTGCCACCAGCAGAGGACTCGGGGGGACGACCTACGAGCAGTACTTC.

The table lists this clone with a count of one. The genes are TRBV30 and TRBJ1-5; D gene ambiguous. The CDR3 length is 13 residues. Looked up from germline, CDR1 is GTSNPN and CDR2 is SVGIG (reference sequence). The germline V and J ends were trimmed by 1 base and 3 bases, with 7 bases remaining between them. CDR3 nucleotides: TGTGCCTGGAGTGCCACCACCAATCAGCCCCAGCATTTT. Its protein product is CAWSATTNQPQHF.

The chain is built from TRBV18 and TRBJ2-7, with TRBD1 as a possible D gene (5 bases). Germline V gene data show CDR1 as KGHSH and CDR2 as LQKENI. V dropped 0 bases and J dropped 3 bases, with 6 bases sitting between them. CDR3 size: 13 residues. The CDR3 protein is CASSPPQGYEQYF. Here the CDR3 DNA reads TGTGCCAGCTCACCACCGCAGGGCTACGAGCAGTACTTC. Based on the CDR3 plus reference TRBV18 and TRBJ2-7, the full variable domain is NAGVMQNPRHLVRRRGQEARLRCSPMKGHSHVYWYRQLPEEGLKFMVYLQKENIIDESGMPKERFSAEFPKEGPSILRIQQVVRGDSAAYFCASSPPQGYEQYFGPGTRLTVT.

The V and J genes are TRBV25-1 and TRBJ2-5; D might be TRBD2 (5 bases). The V end lost 1 base, the J end lost 4 bases, and 13 bases lay between the germline ends. Germline values: CDR1 MGHDK, CDR2 SYGVNS. CDR3 size: 15 residues. Here the CDR3 reads CASSEFSSEVETQYF. In nucleotides, the CDR3 is TGTGCCAGCAGTGAATTTAGTTCGGAGGTAGAGACCCAGTACTTC. Drawing the rest from reference TRBV25-1 and TRBJ2-5, the complete variable domain is EADIYQTPRYLVIGTGKKITLECSQTMGHDKMYWYQQDPGMELHLIHYSYGVNSTEKGDLSSESTVSRIRTEHFPLTLESARPSHTSQYLCASSEFSSEVETQYFGPGTRLLVL.

This clone was seen a few times. The chain employs TRBV19 and TRBJ2-1; 9 positions agree with TRBD1. V was clipped by 3 bases and J by 3 bases; unmatched bases: 3. Germline V lookup: CDR1 LNHDA, CDR2 SQIVND (reference sequence). The CDR3 has 15 amino acids. The CDR3 is CASSIQGQGYNEQFF. CDR3 DNA: TGTGCCAGTAGTATCCAGGGACAGGGCTACAATGAGCAGTTCTTC. Looking up the rest from reference TRBV19 and TRBJ2-1 gives the full variable domain: DGGITQSPKYLFRKEGQNVTLSCEQNLNHDAMYWYRQDPGQGLRLIYYSQIVNDFQKGDIAEGYSVSREKKESFPLTVTSAQKNPTAFYLCASSIQGQGYNEQFFGPGTRLTVL.

This clone showed up just a few times. The chain recombines TRBV29-1 with TRBJ1-5; D not resolved. Germline assignment: CDR1 SQVTM and CDR2 ANQGSEA. The V gene lost 5 bases and the J gene lost 2 bases, with 10 bases spanning the gap. CDR3 size: 13 residues. CDR3 residues: CSVLSVGNQPQHF. CDR3 DNA: TGCAGCGTTCTCTCAGTGGGCAATCAGCCCCAGCATTTT. Based on the CDR3 plus reference TRBV29-1 and TRBJ1-5, the full variable domain is SAVISQKPSRDICQRGTSLTIQCQVDSQVTMMFWYRQQPGQSLTLIATANQGSEATYESGFVIDKFPISRPNLTFSTLTVSNMSPEDSSIYLCSVLSVGNQPQHFGDGTRLSIL.

This chain joins TRBV5-6 and TRBJ2-3, with D hard to call. Germline CDR1 is SGHDT and CDR2 is YYEEEE. The CDR3 is 11 amino acids. V gave up 7 bases and J gave up 5 bases, with 8 bases separating them. The CDR3 DNA reads as TGTGCCAGCCAGCGATTAGATACGCAGTATTTT. Amino acid sequence: CASQRLDTQYF.

The table lists this clone with a few counts. The J gene is TRBJ1-5, the V gene TRBV30, with 7 bases matching TRBD1. The V gene's germline CDR1 is GTSNPN and CDR2 SVGIG (reference sequence). V was clipped by 0 bases and J by 4 bases; unmatched bases: 9. The CDR3 totals 16 residues. CDR3 bases: TGTGCCTGGAGTGTAGGGGGCACAGGACTAAATCAGCCCCAGCATTTT. This translates into CAWSVGGTGLNQPQHF.

As concerns this clone: The junction shows a germline mismatch at one end, possibly a read error. The chain carries TRBV7-7 and TRBJ2-2; TRBD1 matches at 9 bases. The CDR3 totals 17 residues. Germline assignment: CDR1 SSHAT and CDR2 FNYEAQ (reference sequence). CDR3 nucleotide sequence: TGTGCTAGCAGCCCGGCGGAGGGACAGGGTTACGTCGGGGAGCTGTTTTTT. Residues: CASSPAEGQGYVGELFF.

The chain employs TRBV10-3 and TRBJ1-6; a possible D gene is TRBD1 (5 bases). CDR3 length: 14 residues. The V end lost 6 bases, the J end lost 10 bases, and 16 bases lay between the germline ends. Germline V gene data show CDR1 as ENHRY and CDR2 as SYGVKD. For the CDR3, the DNA is TGTGCCATCAGGGAGGGGAGTGCGAACTCACCCCTCCACTTT. Amino acid sequence: CAIREGSANSPLHF.

This clone has just a few counts. This sequence joins TRBV11-2 and TRBJ2-4; TRBD1 might be the D (6 bases). Trimming pared 4 bases from V and 0 bases from J, leaving 16 bases between. Germline CDR1 and CDR2: SGHAT and FQNNGV. CDR3 length: 17 amino acids. The CDR3 region has the DNA TGTGCCAGCAGCTCGATCCACACAGGGCTAGCCAAAAACATTCAGTACTTC. This translates into CASSSIHTGLAKNIQYF.

In this sample, this clone turned up many times. The chain links TRBV7-9 to TRBJ2-7, with 12 bases lining up with TRBD1. The CDR3 is 17 amino acids. V was pared by 7 bases and J by 6 bases, with 16 bases of the junction left unmatched. Germline CDR1 reads SEHNR; CDR2 reads FQNEAQ (reference sequence). DNA of the CDR3: TGTGCCAGCACCCCGGGGAAGGGACAGGGGGCTCCGGGCGAGCAGTACTTC. This translates into CASTPGKGQGAPGEQYF.

J is TRBJ1-4 and V is TRBV6-5; possibly TRBD1 for D (5 bases). V lost 6 bases and J 8 bases, leaving 19 bases between the germline ends. Germline V gives CDR1 MNHEY, CDR2 SVGAGI. The CDR3 loop spans 15 amino acids. The CDR3 sequence is CASRGVGAGDEKLFF. In DNA, the CDR3 is TGTGCCAGCAGGGGGGTTGGAGCAGGTGACGAAAAACTGTTTTTT.

This clone appeared once. This chain connects TRBV19 to TRBJ1-6; no firm D call. The germline gives CDR1 LNHDA, CDR2 SQIVND (reference sequence). This CDR3 is 13 amino acids long. V was shortened by 10 bases and J by 5 bases, with 12 bases between the two germline ends. This CDR3 is CATRGVNNSPLHF. The CDR3 region has the DNA TGTGCCACTCGCGGTGTTAATAATTCACCCCTCCACTTT.

The rearrangement links TRBV5-6 to TRBJ1-4, with D unresolved. Germline-derived CDR1 and CDR2 are SGHDT and YYEEEE. This CDR3 has 16 residues. V lost 4 bases to trimming and J lost 0 bases, with 13 bases between them. Here the CDR3 DNA reads TGTGCCAGCAGCCCCGGGTGGGGAACAACTAATGAAAAACTGTTTTTT. It translates to CASSPGWGTTNEKLFF.

The chain carries TRBV30 and TRBJ2-5, with D possibly matching TRBD2 (6 bases). CDR1 is GTSNPN, CDR2 SVGIG, per germline (reference sequence). Trimming stripped 1 base from V and 3 bases from J, with 12 bases between. The CDR3 length is 14 residues. CDR3 protein: CAWSGGGAEETQYF. DNA for the CDR3: TGTGCCTGGAGTGGAGGCGGGGCTGAAGAGACCCAGTACTTC.

This clone showed up just a few times. CDR3 coding DNA: TGCAGCGTTGAATACAACTCTCAAGAGACCCAGTACTTC. This translates into CSVEYNSQETQYF. This chain connects TRBV29-1 to TRBJ2-5; no definite D call. The CDR3 loop spans 13 amino acids. CDR1 and CDR2 from the germline V gene are SQVTM and ANQGSEA. Trimming cost V 2 bases and J 2 bases, with 9 bases left between them.

This clone was found a few times. V gene TRBV15 combines with J gene TRBJ2-7; D unclear. The CDR3 runs to 15 residues. Germline CDR1 reads LNHNV; CDR2 reads YYDKDF (reference sequence). V was clipped by 0 bases and J by 0 bases, with 9 bases between them. CDR3 sequence (DNA): TGTGCCACCAGCAGAGAGGGCACCTACTCCTACGAGCAGTACTTC. It translates to CATSREGTYSYEQYF.

This clone showed up just a few times. The chain links TRBV11-2 to TRBJ2-7; possible D gene TRBD2, 5 bases. The germline V gene has CDR1 SGHAT and CDR2 FQNNGV. This CDR3 has 14 amino acids. V lost 4 bases to trimming and J lost 5 bases, with 15 bases between them. The CDR3 nucleotides read TGTGCCAGCAGCTCCGAGGTAGCGTCCCACGAGCAGTACTTC. It codes for CASSSEVASHEQYF.

This clone was counted between two and nine times. The rearrangement joins TRBV29-1 to TRBJ1-2, with 8 bases aligning to TRBD1. Losses at the gene ends were 6 bases for V and 4 bases for J; bases not matched to a gene: 4. Looked up from germline, CDR1 is SQVTM and CDR2 is ANQGSEA. The CDR3 is 12 residues long. In DNA, the CDR3 is TGCAGCGTCGACAGGGGAGGCTATGGCTACACCTTC. Its protein product is CSVDRGGYGYTF. The whole variable domain, remainder taken from reference TRBV29-1 and TRBJ1-2, is SAVISQKPSRDICQRGTSLTIQCQVDSQVTMMFWYRQQPGQSLTLIATANQGSEATYESGFVIDKFPISRPNLTFSTLTVSNMSPEDSSIYLCSVDRGGYGYTFGSGTRLTVV.

The gene calls are TRBV7-2 and TRBJ2-3; D is unresolved. The CDR3 sequence is 12 residues long. V lost 4 bases, J lost 9 bases, and 11 bases lay in between. Germline loops: CDR1 SGHTA, CDR2 FQGNSA. Here the CDR3 reads CASSSPQITQYF. In DNA form, the CDR3 reads TGTGCCAGCAGCTCCCCTCAGATAACGCAGTATTTT.

J is TRBJ1-1 and V is TRBV6-9; D remains unclear. The germline V and J ends were trimmed by 2 bases and 1 base, with 5 bases remaining between them. The V gene's germline CDR1 is MNHGY and CDR2 SVAAGI. The length of the CDR3 is 13 residues. CDR3 DNA sequence: TGTGCCAGCAGTTATGAGAGGAACACTGAAGCTTTCTTT. It encodes CASSYERNTEAFF.

The rearrangement links TRBV6-5 to TRBJ1-6; no firm D call. The germline V gene encodes CDR1 MNHEY and CDR2 SVGAGI. The V end lost 2 bases, the J end lost 8 bases, and 10 bases lay between the germline ends. This CDR3 has 14 residues. The CDR3 reads CASSYVVDDSPLHF. Written as DNA, the CDR3 is TGTGCCAGCAGTTACGTGGTTGATGATTCACCCCTCCACTTT.

The J gene is TRBJ2-7, the V gene TRBV25-1; D call uncertain. There are 13 residues in the CDR3. V lost 1 base to trimming and J lost 2 bases, with 6 bases between them. Germline V lookup: CDR1 MGHDK, CDR2 SYGVNS. The CDR3 reads CASSEFNAYEQYF. For the CDR3, the DNA is TGTGCCAGCAGTGAATTCAACGCCTACGAGCAGTACTTC.

The chain has TRBV4-1 and TRBJ1-2, with no clear D. The CDR3 totals 13 residues. Trimming removed 1 base at V and 4 bases at J, with 7 bases between. Germline values: CDR1 MGHRA, CDR2 YSYEKL. The CDR3 loop is CASSQARFYGYTF. CDR3 nucleotide sequence: TGCGCCAGCAGCCAAGCCCGATTCTATGGCTACACCTTC.

The chain links TRBV15 to TRBJ2-2; a possible D gene is TRBD2 (5 bases). The germline V and J ends were trimmed by 6 bases and 1 base, with 9 bases remaining between them. The CDR3 is 14 amino acids. Germline V CDR1 and CDR2: LNHNV, YYDKDF (reference sequence). The CDR3 is CATRRAQNTGELFF. CDR3 bases: TGTGCCACCAGGAGGGCACAGAACACCGGGGAGCTGTTTTTT.

The gene calls are TRBV7-9 and TRBJ2-3; 8 positions match TRBD2. Germline assignment: CDR1 SEHNR and CDR2 FQNEAQ (reference sequence). This CDR3 contains 17 residues. Trimming removed 1 base from V and 4 bases from J; junction bases left unmatched: 10. The DNA for the CDR3 is TGTGCCAGCAGCTTAGTAGGAGGGACTAGGATTCCAGATACGCAGTATTTT. It translates to CASSLVGGTRIPDTQYF. Full variable domain (missing parts from reference TRBV7-9 and TRBJ2-3): DTGVSQNPRHKITKRGQNVTFRCDPISEHNRLYWYRQTLGQGPEFLTYFQNEAQLEKSRLLSDRFSAERPKGSFSTLEIQRTEQGDSAMYLCASSLVGGTRIPDTQYFGPGTRLTVL.

This sequence joins TRBV30 and TRBJ2-1; D gene uncertain. V lost 0 bases to trimming and J lost 9 bases, with 12 bases between them. The CDR3 loop spans 13 amino acids. Germline lookup yields CDR1 GTSNPN and CDR2 SVGIG (reference sequence). The CDR3 reads CAWSVLRRGEQFF. CDR3 nucleotide sequence: TGTGCCTGGAGTGTACTAAGGAGAGGTGAGCAGTTCTTC.